The clone carrying this TCR beta chain was seen a handful of times. Germline CDR1 reads SGHTA; CDR2 reads FQGNSA. The CDR3 runs 13 residues. V gave up 4 bases and J gave up 0 bases, with 7 bases separating them. This specimen comes from a study of blood T cell repertoires in COVID-19. Here immunoSEQ multiplex PCR was the method, and the copy in TCRdb shows in-frame clones only, minus some. The profile shows fewer than 350,000 clones, 86% of them singletons. The chain carries TRBV7-2 and TRBJ2-7; D not certain. This receptor was taken from a woman in her forties with acute COVID-19. The specimen sequenced was PBMCs or T cells enriched from blood (not recorded which). This chain's CDR3 is CASSSTGSYEQYF. The CDR3 bases are TGTGCCAGCAGCTCCACTGGCTCCTACGAGCAGTACTTC.